The rows below give T cell receptor beta chains drawn from one sample of a study of Ad26.COV2.S vaccination and SARS-CoV-2 variants. Assay: immunoSEQ multiplex PCR; the TCRdb copy retains only in-frame clones and omits some. Of 87,000 or so clones listed, less than 85% are singletons. Sequencing used peripheral blood, obtained after recovery from COVID-19. The receptor source for this set is a human donor who had recovered from COVID-19. Both conserved end residues are part of each CDR3. D genes are given only for firm matches. The listing skips clone size in some rows; elsewhere it reads once, few, many or a size class.

V	D	size	J	length	CDR3	DNA
TRBV27	NA	NA	TRBJ2-7	11	CASSPLYEQYF	TGTGCCAGCAGTCCTTTATACGAGCAGTACTTC
TRBV28	TRBD2	NA	TRBJ2-2	16	CASSPSASGNTGELFF	TGTGCCAGCAGTCCTAGCGCTAGCGGGAACACCGGGGAGCTGTTTTTT
TRBV29-1	TRBD2	NA	TRBJ2-1	15	CSVEAGTSGINEQFF	TGCAGCGTTGAAGCCGGGACTAGCGGGATCAATGAGCAGTTCTTC
TRBV7-9	NA	NA	TRBJ2-7	14	CASSLDFEPYEQYF	TGTGCCAGCAGCTTAGACTTCGAACCCTACGAGCAGTACTTC
TRBV6-2/TRBV6-3	TRBD2	NA	TRBJ2-7	14	CASSKAGTSYEQYF	TGTGCCAGCAGTAAGGCCGGGACTAGCTACGAGCAGTACTTC
TRBV27	NA	NA	TRBJ2-7	14	CASSLDGYSYEQYF	TGTGCCAGCAGTCTTGACGGATACTCCTACGAGCAGTACTTC
TRBV5-1	NA	NA	TRBJ2-7	14	CASSSGHSSYEQYF	TGCGCCAGCAGCTCGGGACATAGCTCCTACGAGCAGTACTTC
TRBV20-1	NA	many	TRBJ1-3	11	CSALSSGTIYF	TGCAGTGCCCTCTCGTCTGGCACCATATATTTT
TRBV6-2/TRBV6-3	NA	NA	TRBJ1-6	12	CASSYSSVPLHF	TGTGCCAGCAGTTACTCCAGTGTACCCCTCCACTTT
TRBV28	NA	NA	TRBJ2-1	14	CASSLGGRANEQFF	TGTGCCAGCAGTTTAGGGGGCAGGGCTAATGAGCAGTTCTTC
TRBV7-2	NA	once	TRBJ1-6	14	CASSRDGDNSPLHF	TGTGCCAGCAGTCGGGACGGAGATAATTCACCCCTCCACTTT
TRBV12-5	NA	NA	TRBJ2-2	13	CASGLVPTGELFF	TGTGCTAGTGGTTTGGTACCCACCGGGGAGCTGTTTTTT
TRBV6-1	NA	few	TRBJ2-7	14	CASSDLLGGYEQYF	TGTGCCAGCAGTGATCTTCTCGGGGGCTACGAGCAGTACTTC
TRBV3-1/TRBV3-2	NA	NA	TRBJ1-1	12	CASSLLNTEAFF	TGTGCCAGCAGCCTTTTGAACACTGAAGCTTTCTTT
TRBV5-1	NA	NA	TRBJ1-4	17	CASSLAPVAAKREKLFF	TGCGCCAGCAGCTTGGCCCCGGTGGCAGCTAAACGCGAAAAACTGTTTTTT
TRBV15	NA	NA	TRBJ2-1	13	CATSRDRSNEQFF	TGTGCCACCAGCAGAGATAGAAGCAATGAGCAGTTCTTC
TRBV10-2	NA	NA	TRBJ1-1	14	CASSPLAVNTEAFF	TGCGCCAGCAGCCCCTTGGCAGTGAACACTGAAGCTTTCTTT
TRBV7-8	NA	NA	TRBJ1-2	17	CASSLGGWPGHNYGYTF	TGTGCCAGCAGCTTGGGGGGATGGCCAGGACATAACTATGGCTACACCTTC
TRBV7-2	NA	NA	TRBJ2-5	14	CASSLEQGQKTQYF	TGTGCCAGCAGCTTAGAGCAGGGGCAAAAGACCCAGTACTTC
TRBV10-2	TRBD2	few	TRBJ2-7	16	CASSGLAGSTSYEQYF	TGCGCCAGCAGTGGGCTAGCGGGGAGTACCTCCTACGAGCAGTACTTC
TRBV7-9	NA	NA	TRBJ2-7	15	CASSAGPELSYEQYF	TGTGCCAGCAGCGCCGGCCCAGAGCTTTCCTACGAGCAGTACTTC
TRBV19	TRBD1	few	TRBJ1-1	17	CASSPFGAGGASTEAFF	TGTGCCAGTAGTCCATTTGGGGCAGGGGGCGCCTCCACTGAAGCTTTCTTT
TRBV29-1	NA	NA	TRBJ2-1	13	CSVRSGPNNEQFF	TGCAGCGTGCGTAGCGGTCCAAACAATGAGCAGTTCTTC
TRBV25-1	TRBD2	NA	TRBJ2-1	15	CASSVPSGRDNEQFF	TGTGCCAGCAGTGTACCTAGCGGGAGGGATAATGAGCAGTTCTTC
TRBV29-1	NA	few	TRBJ2-5	13	CSVERGAGETQYF	TGCAGCGTTGAAAGGGGTGCGGGGGAGACCCAGTACTTC
TRBV5-4	NA	NA	TRBJ2-7	14	CASSSGEPRYEQYF	TGTGCCAGCAGCTCGGGAGAACCTCGGTACGAGCAGTACTTC
TRBV28	NA	NA	TRBJ2-7	19	CASSLLSRAGLTRAYEQYF	TGTGCCAGCAGTTTATTGAGTCGGGCTGGGCTAACTAGGGCCTACGAGCAGTACTTC
TRBV3-1/TRBV3-2	NA	NA	TRBJ1-5	15	CASSPGQHSNQPQHF	TGTGCCAGCAGCCCGGGACAACATAGCAATCAGCCCCAGCATTTT
TRBV14	TRBD2	NA	TRBJ2-7	15	CASSLLTSGSHEQYF	TGTGCCAGCAGCCTTTTGACTAGCGGGAGTCACGAGCAGTACTTC
TRBV2	NA	NA	TRBJ1-4	13	CASRLGANEKLFF	TGTGCCAGCCGCTTAGGTGCTAATGAAAAACTGTTTTTT
TRBV6-2/TRBV6-3	NA	few	TRBJ2-7	13	CASSYGRRYEQYF	TGTGCCAGCAGTTACGGGAGGAGATACGAGCAGTACTTC
TRBV27	NA	NA	TRBJ1-2	13	CASSFARSYGYTF	TGTGCCAGCAGTTTCGCCAGAAGCTATGGCTACACCTTC
TRBV2	TRBD1	once	TRBJ1-1	16	CASSDPTGGNWAGAFF	TGTGCCAGCAGTGACCCGACAGGGGGCAATTGGGCGGGAGCTTTCTTT
TRBV2	NA	NA	TRBJ1-1	13	CASSDGMNTEAFF	TGTGCCAGCAGTGACGGCATGAACACTGAAGCTTTCTTT
TRBV5-8	TRBD2	NA	TRBJ2-7	19	CASSQMGLAGASPVLEQYF	TGTGCCAGCAGCCAGATGGGACTAGCGGGAGCGAGCCCCGTCCTGGAGCAGTACTTC
TRBV25-1	NA	NA	TRBJ2-7	16	CASSDRGTPGGHEQYF	TGTGCCAGCAGTGACCGCGGGACCCCCGGAGGGCACGAGCAGTACTTC
TRBV9	TRBD2	NA	TRBJ2-5	15	CASSYSGVYQETQYF	TGTGCCAGCAGTTATAGCGGGGTGTACCAAGAGACCCAGTACTTC
TRBV4-3	TRBD1	NA	TRBJ1-5	15	CASSQRQGFRQPQHF	TGCGCCAGCAGCCAAAGACAGGGCTTCCGTCAGCCCCAGCATTTT
TRBV19	NA	few	TRBJ2-4	18	CASSIRIQGGLAKNIQYF	TGTGCCAGTAGTATACGAATACAGGGGGGGCTAGCCAAAAACATTCAGTACTTC
TRBV5-5	NA	NA	TRBJ1-2	12	CASSVGLYGYTF	TGTGCCAGCAGCGTGGGCCTCTATGGCTACACCTTC
TRBV3-1/TRBV3-2	TRBD1	once	TRBJ2-7	13	CASSRGQGYEQYF	TGTGCCAGCAGTCGAGGACAGGGTTACGAGCAGTACTTC
TRBV28	NA	once	TRBJ2-1	14	CASSRADTYSEQFF	TGTGCCAGCAGCCGCGCAGATACATATAGTGAGCAGTTCTTC
TRBV11-2	NA	NA	TRBJ2-3	13	CASSLEGGDTQYF	TGTGCCAGCAGCTTAGAGGGGGGTGATACGCAGTATTTT
TRBV6-5	NA	few	TRBJ2-7	13	CASRPLGYYEQYF	TGTGCCAGCAGACCCCTGGGGTACTACGAGCAGTACTTC
TRBV4-3	TRBD1	NA	TRBJ2-7	18	CASSQSRKGQGWTYEQYF	TGCGCCAGCAGCCAAAGCCGAAAGGGACAGGGATGGACCTACGAGCAGTACTTC
TRBV28	NA	few	TRBJ1-5	14	CASSLTGGNQPQHF	TGTGCCAGCAGTTTGACAGGCGGCAATCAGCCCCAGCATTTT
TRBV27	NA	once	TRBJ1-5	14	CASSGAGFNQPQHF	TGTGCCAGCAGTGGGGCGGGGTTCAATCAGCCCCAGCATTTT
TRBV2	NA	few	TRBJ1-6	14	CASSDLGGGSPLHF	TGTGCCAGCAGTGATTTGGGGGGAGGTTCACCCCTCCACTTT
TRBV29-1	NA	NA	TRBJ1-2	10	CSVEGGGYTF	TGCAGCGTTGAAGGGGGAGGCTACACCTTC
TRBV4-1	NA	NA	TRBJ1-2	16	CASSEASRRKYYGYTF	TGCGCCAGCAGTGAAGCTTCCAGACGGAAATACTATGGCTACACCTTC
TRBV6-2/TRBV6-3	TRBD1	once	TRBJ1-5	13	CASSYWDRGWLHF	TGTGCCAGCAGTTACTGGGACAGGGGTTGGCTGCATTTT
TRBV9	TRBD1	NA	TRBJ2-2	16	CASSTKGTGFPGELFF	TGTGCCAGCAGCACCAAGGGGACAGGGTTCCCCGGGGAGCTGTTTTTT
TRBV11-2	TRBD2	NA	TRBJ2-2	17	CASSPLFSGRIKGELFF	TGTGCCAGCAGCCCCCTCTTTAGCGGGAGGATTAAAGGGGAGCTGTTTTTT
TRBV9	NA	NA	TRBJ2-1	16	CASSFPGLPERNEQFF	TGTGCCAGCAGCTTCCCGGGACTCCCGGAGCGAAATGAGCAGTTCTTC
TRBV12-3/TRBV12-4	TRBD1	NA	TRBJ2-1	13	CASKTGGHNEQFF	TGTGCCAGCAAGACAGGGGGCCACAATGAGCAGTTCTTC
TRBV7-3	TRBD2	NA	TRBJ2-5	16	CASSHRPGLGQETQYF	TGTGCCAGCAGCCATAGACCGGGACTAGGCCAAGAGACCCAGTACTTC
TRBV25-1	TRBD1	NA	TRBJ2-5	17	CASSESFGTGKQETQYF	TGTGCCAGCAGTGAAAGTTTTGGGACAGGCAAGCAAGAGACCCAGTACTTC
TRBV20-1	NA	once	TRBJ2-1	11	CSARESVQLIF	TGCAGTGCTAGAGAATCGGTCCAGTTGATCTTC
TRBV10-2	TRBD2	NA	TRBJ2-7	14	CASSEAGGPIEQYF	TGCGCCAGCAGTGAAGCGGGAGGTCCTATAGAGCAGTACTTC